What follows are 28 T cell receptor beta chains derived from one specimen sequenced in a study of vaccination and CD4 T cells after COVID-19 (dated by TCRdb to the early 2020s). Library preparation used PCR. TCRdb names Illumina iSeq 100 as the instrument used. DNA from cultured CD4+ T cells was subjected to TCR sequencing with the Oncomine TCR Beta short-read assay at the Johns Hopkins FTIC core. The public reads were reprocessed in TCRdb via fastp at Q25 and MiXCR, keeping in-frame beta chains. Rows are unified per CDR3 protein, each entry keeping the most common DNA and genes. Across this sample there are some 15,000 distinct CDR3 sequences, with around 48% seen only once. The ten largest account for around an eighth of the sample. This specimen's treatment or condition label, interpreted: roughly 11-day PBMC culture with coronavirus spike peptide pools or control peptides (ViraFEST assay). Antigens for these TCRs are unknown.

Sequenced material: CD4+ T cells from blood, cultured in vitro. These receptors were obtained from a human donor who had recovered from COVID-19.

The V and J genes are TRBV5-4 and TRBJ2-7, with 9 bases fitting TRBD1. The germline V gene has CDR1 SGHNT and CDR2 YYREEE (reference sequence). The CDR3 has 15 residues. The J segment lost 0 bases and the V segment lost 5 bases, leaving 6 bases of the junction unmatched. The CDR3 bases are TGTGCCAGCAGGGACGGGACAGGGAGCTCCTACGAGCAGTACTTC. This encodes CASRDGTGSSYEQYF.

CDR3 in amino acids: CASSREQVSGQPQHF. DNA of the CDR3: TGTGCCAGCTCACGGGAGCAGGTCAGCGGCCAGCCCCAGCATTTT. The V and J genes are TRBV18 and TRBJ1-5; no definite D call. The CDR3 has 15 amino acids. Trimming removed 4 bases at V and 7 bases at J, with 17 bases between. Germline CDR1 and CDR2: KGHSH and LQKENI.

The genes are TRBV6-1 and TRBJ2-7; TRBD1 matches 9 bases. CDR1 and CDR2 from the germline V gene are MNHNS and SASEGT. J lost 3 bases, V lost 6 bases, and 9 bases had no gene match. CDR3 size: 15 residues. In nucleotides, the CDR3 is TGTGCCAGCAGCCGCACAGGGGGCGCGATCTACGAGCAGTACTTC. It encodes CASSRTGGAIYEQYF.

The V call is TRBV27, the J call TRBJ2-5; D remains ambiguous. Trimming pared 3 bases from V and 2 bases from J, leaving 7 bases between. Germline V gene data show CDR1 as MNHEY and CDR2 as SMNVEV (reference sequence). The CDR3 extends over 13 amino acids. The CDR3 nucleotides read TGTGCCAGCAGTTTTAGGTCGCAAGAGACCCAGTACTTC. It specifies CASSFRSQETQYF.

The sample holds a few counts of this clonotype. The V and J genes are TRBV6-1 and TRBJ1-5, with 12 positions matching TRBD1. The CDR3 totals 18 residues. The J segment lost 5 bases and the V segment lost 6 bases, leaving 14 bases of the junction unmatched. The germline CDR1 and CDR2 sequences are MNHNS and SASEGT. DNA of the CDR3: TGTGCCAGCAGCCGCGGGACAGGGGGCGTGAGCGGGGATCAGCCCCAGCATTTT. As protein: CASSRGTGGVSGDQPQHF.

In its sample, this clonotype was seen a few times. The chain couples TRBV2 to TRBJ2-5; D is ambiguous. Trimming removed 6 bases from V and 3 bases from J, with 5 bases in between. The V gene's germline CDR1 is SNHLY and CDR2 FYNNEI. The CDR3 loop spans 11 amino acids. In nucleotides, the CDR3 is TGTGCCAGCAGACCCGAAGAGACCCAGTACTTC. Encoded protein: CASRPEETQYF. The variable domain in full, with the rest retrieved from reference TRBV2 and TRBJ2-5, is EPEVTQTPSHQVTQMGQEVILRCVPISNHLYFYWYRQILGQKVEFLVSFYNNEISEKSEIFDDQFSVERPDGSNFTLKIRSTKLEDSAMYFCASRPEETQYFGPGTRLLVL.

The chain's CDR3 is CSARGGTVRETQYF. The CDR3 bases are TGCAGTGCTAGAGGGGGGACAGTACGAGAGACCCAGTACTTC. This chain uses TRBV20-1 with TRBJ2-5; 7 bases agree with TRBD1. V lost 1 base, J lost 4 bases, and 6 bases stayed unmatched. CDR3 length equals 14 residues. Germline assignment: CDR1 DFQATT and CDR2 SNEGSKA (reference sequence).

The chain combines TRBV20-1 with TRBJ2-5, with TRBD1 matching over 10 bases. The trim removed 2 bases at V and 3 bases at J, leaving 15 bases unmatched. Germline CDR1 is DFQATT and CDR2 is SNEGSKA (reference sequence). The CDR3 loop spans 18 amino acids. The CDR3 loop reads CSARRFGQGGNLKETQYF. The CDR3 nucleotides are TGCAGTGCTAGACGATTTGGACAGGGGGGCAACTTGAAAGAGACCCAGTACTTC.

This clonotype was counted a few times. J is TRBJ1-5 and V is TRBV28, with D unclear. Trimming pared 2 bases from V and 8 bases from J, leaving 13 bases between. The CDR3 loop spans 14 amino acids. From germline, CDR1 is MDHEN and CDR2 SYDVKM. DNA for the CDR3: TGTGCCAGCAGTTTAGAGTCCAGATTAAAGCCCCAGCATTTT. Amino acid sequence: CASSLESRLKPQHF. Variable domain in full (rest from reference TRBV28 and TRBJ1-5): DVKVTQSSRYLVKRTGEKVFLECVQDMDHENMFWYRQDPGLGLRLIYFSYDVKMKEKGDIPEGYSVSREKKERFSLILESASTNQTSMYLCASSLESRLKPQHFGDGTRLSIL.

Concerning this clonotype itself: One junction end does not reproduce the germline sequence, and a read error may be involved. The V call is TRBV5-8, the J call TRBJ2-1; D possibly uses TRBD1 or TRBD2 (6 bases each). The CDR3 sequence is 16 residues long. Germline lookup yields CDR1 SGHTS and CDR2 YDEGEE. The CDR3 spells CASSLEGGFRGFGLIF. Written as DNA, the CDR3 is TGTGCCAGCAGCTTGGAGGGGGGCTTCCGGGGGTTCGGATTAATCTTC.

V usage is TRBV6-5 and J usage is TRBJ2-5, with 10 bases aligning to TRBD2. V lost 3 bases to trimming and J lost 4 bases; unmatched junction nucleotides: 14. Germline V CDR1 and CDR2: MNHEY, SVGAGI. The CDR3 length is 18 residues. CDR3 protein: CASSYRASGGTGRETQYF. CDR3 bases: TGTGCCAGCAGTTATAGGGCTAGCGGGGGTACTGGGAGAGAGACCCAGTACTTC.

Turning to this clonotype: One junction end does not reproduce the germline sequence, and a read error may be involved. The chain is built from TRBV20-1 and TRBJ1-1, with D unresolved. This CDR3 is built from 15 residues. CDR1 is DFQATT and CDR2 is SNEGSKA in the germline V gene (reference sequence). In DNA form, the CDR3 reads TGCAGTGCCAGTCCGGACGGTAGGATGAACACTGTAGCTTTCTTT. This encodes CSASPDGRMNTVAFF.

The rearrangement links TRBV19 to TRBJ2-7, with D tentatively TRBD2 (6 bases). The CDR3 consists of 12 residues. The germline V gene has CDR1 LNHDA and CDR2 SQIVND (reference sequence). The ends were cut back, 6 bases at V and 3 bases at J, with 9 bases in the middle. CDR3 coding DNA: TGTGCCAGTAGGGGGGACTTCTACGAGCAGTACTTC. This codes for CASRGDFYEQYF.

This clonotype was seen a handful of times. CDR3 DNA: TGCAGTGCTTCCAACCAAGGATTCAATCAGCCCCAGCATTTT. It translates to CSASNQGFNQPQHF. The J gene is TRBJ1-5, the V gene TRBV20-1; D call uncertain. The ends were cut back, 5 bases at V and 3 bases at J, with 14 bases in the middle. Germline lookup yields CDR1 DFQATT and CDR2 SNEGSKA (reference sequence). The CDR3 runs 14 residues.

The rearrangement joins TRBV12-3 or TRBV12-4 to TRBJ1-1, with D perhaps TRBD1 (6 bases). CDR3 length equals 15 residues. With 2 bases removed from V and 2 bases from J, the gap between germline ends came to 12 bases. The CDR3 loop reads CASSLPGGSNTEAFF. The CDR3 nucleotides are TGTGCCAGCAGTTTACCGGGGGGCAGTAACACTGAAGCTTTCTTT.

This clonotype was observed a handful of times. This chain joins TRBV6-5 and TRBJ1-1; D is unclear. CDR1 is MNHEY and CDR2 is SVGAGI in the germline V gene. Trimming shortened V by 1 base and J by 0 bases, and 9 bases separated the two germline ends. CDR3 length: 15 residues. The CDR3 spells CASSYFGYMNTEAFF. CDR3 DNA sequence: TGTGCCAGCAGTTACTTTGGGTACATGAACACTGAAGCTTTCTTT.

The chain couples TRBV25-1 to TRBJ1-5; D gene ambiguous. V lost 8 bases to trimming and J lost 0 bases, with 8 bases between them. This CDR3 is built from 13 residues. Germline loops: CDR1 MGHDK, CDR2 SYGVNS. CDR3 amino acids: CASGGNSNQPQHF. The CDR3 nucleotides read TGTGCCAGCGGTGGTAATAGCAATCAGCCCCAGCATTTT.

This clonotype was seen once. The chain joins TRBV12-3 or TRBV12-4 to TRBJ2-3, with 8 bases identical to TRBD2. V shed 6 bases and J 6 bases; nucleotides not matched to a gene: 11. The CDR3 has 15 residues. The CDR3 spells CASRLRTGGEDTQYF. Written as DNA, the CDR3 is TGTGCCAGCAGGTTAAGGACGGGAGGGGAGGATACGCAGTATTTT.

The chain carries TRBV20-1 and TRBJ2-7; TRBD1 aligns across 8 bases. Germline V CDR1 and CDR2: DFQATT, SNEGSKA (reference sequence). CDR3 length equals 16 residues. V lost 3 bases and J lost 3; bases outside the gene matches: 13. CDR3 sequence reads: CSASSLLRGPDYEQYF. Written as DNA, the CDR3 is TGCAGTGCTAGTTCCCTACTCAGGGGGCCCGACTACGAGCAGTACTTC.

This clonotype was recorded a few times. J is TRBJ2-5 and V is TRBV2; TRBD2 might be the D (5 bases). The CDR3 sequence is 14 residues long. The germline V and J ends were trimmed by 6 bases and 3 bases, with 14 bases remaining between them. CDR1 and CDR2 (germline): SNHLY, FYNNEI. CDR3 in DNA: TGTGCCAGCAGCGCGCGGACGGGAAAAGAGACCCAGTACTTC. Protein sequence: CASSARTGKETQYF.

The J gene is TRBJ2-5, the V gene TRBV7-9; weak D call: TRBD1 (5 bases). The CDR3 sequence is 15 residues long. The ends were cut back, 1 base at V and 1 base at J, with 10 bases in the middle. Germline V gives CDR1 SEHNR, CDR2 FQNEAQ (reference sequence). The DNA of the CDR3 is TGTGCCAGCAGCTTAGGGGGCGCTCCCCAAGAGACCCAGTACTTC. Translated, it gives CASSLGGAPQETQYF.

This clonotype showed up just a few times. The V call is TRBV6-1, the J call TRBJ1-2, with D possibly matching TRBD1 (5 bases). V was trimmed by 6 bases and J by 8 bases, leaving 16 bases between them. Per germline, CDR1 MNHNS and CDR2 SASEGT. The CDR3 is 13 amino acids. The CDR3 sequence: CASRRGPRGGYTF. In nucleotides, the CDR3 is TGTGCCAGCAGGCGTGGACCTAGGGGCGGCTACACCTTC.

This clonotype showed up just a few times. The rearrangement links TRBV2 to TRBJ1-6; D gene unclear. The CDR3 totals 13 residues. V was trimmed by 2 bases and J by 6 bases, leaving 5 bases between them. CDR1 is SNHLY, CDR2 FYNNEI, per germline. CDR3: CASSESLNSPLHF. The DNA of the CDR3 is TGTGCCAGCAGTGAATCCCTTAATTCACCCCTCCACTTT.

The chain has TRBV19 and TRBJ2-2; D is possibly TRBD2 (6 bases). CDR1 LNHDA and CDR2 SQIVND come from the germline V gene (reference sequence). The CDR3 consists of 15 residues. The V gene lost 6 bases and the J gene lost 4 bases, with 15 bases spanning the gap. CDR3 DNA sequence: TGTGCCAGTAGGGAGGGGCACACAAGCACCGGGGAGCTGTTTTTT. Translated, it gives CASREGHTSTGELFF. The variable domain in full, with the rest retrieved from reference TRBV19 and TRBJ2-2, is DGGITQSPKYLFRKEGQNVTLSCEQNLNHDAMYWYRQDPGQGLRLIYYSQIVNDFQKGDIAEGYSVSREKKESFPLTVTSAQKNPTAFYLCASREGHTSTGELFFGEGSRLTVL.

This clonotype was found once. The chain links TRBV2 to TRBJ1-3; no clear D. The germline CDR1 and CDR2 sequences are SNHLY and FYNNEI. The CDR3 contains 16 residues. Trimming pared 6 bases from V and 2 bases from J, leaving 17 bases between. CDR3 sequence reads: CASSAVSGKAGNTIYF. In DNA form, the CDR3 reads TGTGCCAGCAGCGCCGTATCGGGGAAAGCTGGAAACACCATATATTTT. Full variable domain (rest looked up from reference TRBV2 and TRBJ1-3): EPEVTQTPSHQVTQMGQEVILRCVPISNHLYFYWYRQILGQKVEFLVSFYNNEISEKSEIFDDQFSVERPDGSNFTLKIRSTKLEDSAMYFCASSAVSGKAGNTIYFGEGSWLTVV.

The chain recombines TRBV7-9 with TRBJ1-2; tentative D call: TRBD1 (6 bases). V lost 7 bases and J lost 4, with 16 bases in between. Germline CDR1 is SEHNR and CDR2 is FQNEAQ (reference sequence). CDR3 length: 14 amino acids. The chain's CDR3 is CASTQRGGGYGYTF. Written as DNA, the CDR3 is TGTGCCAGCACCCAGAGGGGGGGCGGCTATGGCTACACCTTC. Complete variable domain (other parts from reference TRBV7-9 and TRBJ1-2): DTGVSQNPRHKITKRGQNVTFRCDPISEHNRLYWYRQTLGQGPEFLTYFQNEAQLEKSRLLSDRFSAERPKGSFSTLEIQRTEQGDSAMYLCASTQRGGGYGYTFGSGTRLTVV.

The chain's CDR3 is CASSVSGRWGQVDQPQHF. The CDR3 DNA reads as TGTGCCAGCAGCGTTTCGGGGAGATGGGGTCAGGTGGATCAGCCCCAGCATTTT. The J gene is TRBJ1-5, the V gene TRBV5-6; D is uncertain. Trimming removed 4 bases from V and 5 bases from J, with 25 bases in between. This CDR3 region has 18 residues. The germline V gene has CDR1 SGHDT and CDR2 YYEEEE.

This chain uses TRBV28 with TRBJ1-5; possibly TRBD1 for D (5 bases). Germline values: CDR1 MDHEN, CDR2 SYDVKM. This CDR3 has 14 residues. The ends were cut back, 11 bases at V and 4 bases at J, with 18 bases in the middle. CDR3 bases: TGTGCCTCCGGGGCAGTTACCCTTAATCAGCCCCAGCATTTT. This encodes CASGAVTLNQPQHF.